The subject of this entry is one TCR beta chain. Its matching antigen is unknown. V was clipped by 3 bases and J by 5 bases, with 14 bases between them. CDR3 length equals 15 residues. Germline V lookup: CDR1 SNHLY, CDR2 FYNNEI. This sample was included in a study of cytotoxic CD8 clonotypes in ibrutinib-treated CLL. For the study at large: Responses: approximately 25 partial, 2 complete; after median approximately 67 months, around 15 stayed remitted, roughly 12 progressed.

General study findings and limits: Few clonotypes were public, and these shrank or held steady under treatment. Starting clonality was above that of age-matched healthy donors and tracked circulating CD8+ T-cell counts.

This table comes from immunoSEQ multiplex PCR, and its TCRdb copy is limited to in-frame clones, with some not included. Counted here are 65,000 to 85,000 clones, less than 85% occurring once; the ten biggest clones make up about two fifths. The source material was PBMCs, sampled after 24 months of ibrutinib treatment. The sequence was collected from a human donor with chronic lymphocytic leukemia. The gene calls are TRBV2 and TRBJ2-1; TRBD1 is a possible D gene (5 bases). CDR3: CASSERQKGNNEQFF. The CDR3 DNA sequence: TGTGCCAGCAGTGAGCGGCAGAAGGGGAACAATGAGCAGTTCTTC. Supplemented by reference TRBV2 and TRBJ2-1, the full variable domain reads EPEVTQTPSHQVTQMGQEVILRCVPISNHLYFYWYRQILGQKVEFLVSFYNNEISEKSEIFDDQFSVERPDGSNFTLKIRSTKLEDSAMYFCASSERQKGNNEQFFGPGTRLTVL.